The clone carrying this T cell receptor beta chain was counted many times. Trimming took 6 bases from V and 3 from J, leaving 16 bases between them. Germline CDR1 MNHEY, CDR2 SVGAGI. The CDR3 covers 15 residues. Full-length variable regions came from constant-region reverse primers plus semi-nested Nested Universal Primer A PCR. Each CDR3 protein is one row after TCRdb ran MiXCR on the 5' RACE reads. The sample consists of 50,000 to 80,000 distinct CDR3 sequences, approximately 23% of them appearing once. The sample comprised memory CD4+ T cells sorted from a lymph node. Noted subset: memory CD4+ T cells, CD4+CD45RO+CD25-. The genes are TRBV6-5 and TRBJ2-3, with a tentative D call TRBD1 (8 bases). The source of this sequence is a female donor with breast cancer. The CDR3 spells CASRNGQGGTDTQYF. CDR3 DNA sequence: TGTGCCAGCAGGAACGGACAGGGAGGGACAGATACGCAGTATTTT.